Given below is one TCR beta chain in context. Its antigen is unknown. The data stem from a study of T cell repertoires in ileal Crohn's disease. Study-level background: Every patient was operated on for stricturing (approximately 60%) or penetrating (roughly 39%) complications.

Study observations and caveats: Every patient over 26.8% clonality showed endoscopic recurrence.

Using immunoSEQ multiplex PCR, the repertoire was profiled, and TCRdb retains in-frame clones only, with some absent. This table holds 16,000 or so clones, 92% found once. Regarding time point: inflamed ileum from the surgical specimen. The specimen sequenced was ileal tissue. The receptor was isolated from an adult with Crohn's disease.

DNA of the CDR3: TGTGCCAGCAGTATCCTTAGGACAGGGGGCCTTAACACTGAAGCTTTCTTT. This codes for CASSILRTGGLNTEAFF. The V and J genes are TRBV27 and TRBJ1-1, with 11 bases fitting TRBD1. CDR3 size: 17 residues. In germline, CDR1 is MNHEY, CDR2 SMNVEV (reference sequence). The V and J ends lost 5 bases and 2 bases, in that order; junction bases with no gene match: 10.